This TCR beta chain is from a study of identifying expanded T cells in peripheral blood. The CDR3 has 14 residues. Germline values: CDR1 SEHNR, CDR2 FQNEAQ (reference sequence). The V end lost 6 bases, the J end lost 5 bases, and 16 bases lay between the germline ends. Only in-frame clones appear in the TCRdb table, and some are missing; sequencing was by immunoSEQ multiplex PCR. The sample includes about 130,000 clones, about 86% seen only once; the top ten take 8.4%. The origin of this receptor is a person aged 18 to 70 in good health. Sequencing input: blood. J is TRBJ2-5 and V is TRBV7-9; D not resolved. Written as DNA, the CDR3 is TGTGCCAGCAGGCCTCCCCAGACCCATGAGACCCAGTACTTC. Translation: CASRPPQTHETQYF.